This T cell receptor beta chain was recorded in a study of cytomegalovirus exposure and HLA in healthy donors. The CDR3 totals 14 residues. Looked up from germline, CDR1 is SGDLS and CDR2 is YYNGEE. Trimming removed 0 bases from V and 6 bases from J, with 11 bases in between. This clone was seen a single time. Sequenced by immunoSEQ multiplex PCR; TCRdb stores in-frame clones only, minus some. The repertoire has approximately 140,000 clones, around 86% of them found once; the top ten carry around 10%. The source is a man younger than 35 in good health and CMV-seropositive. The sequenced sample consisted of PBMCs. The chain couples TRBV9 to TRBJ2-3; tentatively, D is TRBD2 (5 bases). The CDR3 reads CASSVGGNRDTQYF. The CDR3 nucleotides are TGTGCCAGCAGCGTAGGAGGGAATCGGGATACGCAGTATTTT.